This is a list of T cell receptor beta chains from one sample in a study of OX40 agonist ivuxolimab in advanced cancers. Profiled with immunoSEQ multiplex PCR; TCRdb holds only in-frame clones, not every one. The sample holds nearly 60,000 clones, 88% seen once. The sample was CD4+ or CD8+ T cells sorted from blood, taken in a trial of the OX40 agonist ivuxolimab. These receptor sequences come from an adult with an advanced solid tumor such as melanoma, head and neck, liver or kidney cancer. Each CDR3 is given with its conserved first and last residue. Each record gives: CDR3 protein, CDR3 DNA, clone size, D gene, J gene, CDR3 length, V gene. D genes are given only for firm matches. Rows give clone size only sometimes, using once, few, many, or a class for an expanded clone.

CDR3aa: CALKAAPDYGELFF
CDR3nt: TGTGCCCTTAAAGCCGCGCCAGATTATGGGGAGCTGTTTTTT
abundance: .
d_gene: .
j_gene: TRBJ2-2
len: 14
v_gene: TRBV7-2

CDR3aa: CASSFTGGGETQYF
CDR3nt: TGCGCCAGCAGCTTTACAGGGGGCGGGGAGACCCAGTACTTC
abundance: .
d_gene: TRBD1
j_gene: TRBJ2-5
len: 14
v_gene: TRBV5-1

CDR3aa: CTSSQRPQEGAEAFF
CDR3nt: TGCACCAGCAGCCAAAGACCCCAAGAGGGGGCTGAAGCTTTCTTT
abundance: .
d_gene: .
j_gene: TRBJ1-1
len: 15
v_gene: TRBV1

CDR3aa: CASLNGGSMTYEQYF
CDR3nt: TGTGCCAGCCTGAATGGCGGGAGTATGACCTACGAGCAGTACTTC
abundance: .
d_gene: TRBD2
j_gene: TRBJ2-7
len: 15
v_gene: TRBV6-1

CDR3aa: CASSLALDTQYF
CDR3nt: TGCGCCAGCAGCTTGGCCCTGGATACGCAGTATTTT
abundance: .
d_gene: .
j_gene: TRBJ2-3
len: 12
v_gene: TRBV5-1

CDR3aa: CASSPRGRETQYF
CDR3nt: TGTGCCAGCTCACCACGGGGGAGAGAGACCCAGTACTTC
abundance: .
d_gene: .
j_gene: TRBJ2-5
len: 13
v_gene: TRBV18

CDR3aa: CAWSVRFGRGGGELFF
CDR3nt: TGTGCCTGGAGTGTACGATTCGGGAGGGGAGGCGGGGAGCTGTTTTTT
abundance: .
d_gene: TRBD2
j_gene: TRBJ2-2
len: 16
v_gene: TRBV30

CDR3aa: CAWSREGEKLFF
CDR3nt: TGTGCCTGGAGCCGGGAGGGAGAAAAACTGTTTTTT
abundance: .
d_gene: .
j_gene: TRBJ1-4
len: 12
v_gene: TRBV30

CDR3aa: CASSRTTSGNTGELFF
CDR3nt: TGCGCCAGCAGCCGGACGACTAGCGGGAACACCGGGGAGCTGTTTTTT
abundance: .
d_gene: TRBD2
j_gene: TRBJ2-2
len: 16
v_gene: TRBV4-1

CDR3aa: CAWTGLAGDNEQFF
CDR3nt: TGTGCCTGGACCGGACTAGCGGGGGACAATGAGCAGTTCTTC
abundance: .
d_gene: TRBD2
j_gene: TRBJ2-1
len: 14
v_gene: TRBV30

CDR3aa: CASSTQGGTEAFF
CDR3nt: TGTGCCAGCAGCACCCAAGGGGGCACTGAAGCTTTCTTT
abundance: .
d_gene: .
j_gene: TRBJ1-1
len: 13
v_gene: TRBV7-3

CDR3aa: CASSWGGNTGELFF
CDR3nt: TGCGCCAGCAGCTGGGGTGGGAACACCGGGGAGCTGTTTTTT
abundance: once
d_gene: .
j_gene: TRBJ2-2
len: 14
v_gene: TRBV5-1

CDR3aa: CASSNSAGGQETQYF
CDR3nt: TGTGCCAGCAGTAACTCAGCGGGAGGACAAGAGACCCAGTACTTC
abundance: .
d_gene: TRBD2
j_gene: TRBJ2-5
len: 15
v_gene: TRBV25-1

CDR3aa: CASSLGQVEQPQHF
CDR3nt: TGCGCCAGCAGCCTGGGACAGGTGGAACAGCCCCAGCATTTT
abundance: .
d_gene: TRBD1
j_gene: TRBJ1-5
len: 14
v_gene: TRBV4-1

CDR3aa: CASSLEGGGGETQYF
CDR3nt: TGTGCCAGCAGCTTGGAGGGGGGAGGAGGCGAGACCCAGTACTTC
abundance: .
d_gene: .
j_gene: TRBJ2-5
len: 15
v_gene: TRBV6-1

CDR3aa: CASSFRGAGGPGELFF
CDR3nt: TGTGCCAGCAGCTTTCGGGGGGCAGGGGGCCCCGGGGAGCTGTTTTTT
abundance: .
d_gene: .
j_gene: TRBJ2-2
len: 16
v_gene: TRBV11-3

CDR3aa: CASSSGTSGRARSYEQYF
CDR3nt: TGTGCCAGCAGCTCCGGGACTAGCGGGAGGGCCCGGTCCTACGAGCAGTACTTC
abundance: .
d_gene: TRBD2
j_gene: TRBJ2-7
len: 18
v_gene: TRBV28

CDR3aa: CASSLRGGTSTDTQYF
CDR3nt: TGCGCCAGCAGCTTGAGGGGTGGGACTAGTACAGATACGCAGTATTTT
abundance: .
d_gene: TRBD2
j_gene: TRBJ2-3
len: 16
v_gene: TRBV5-1

CDR3aa: CASSSYGATVTQYF
CDR3nt: TGTGCCAGCAGCTCCTACGGGGCGACGGTGACCCAGTACTTC
abundance: .
d_gene: .
j_gene: TRBJ2-5
len: 14
v_gene: TRBV7-6

CDR3aa: CASSSSRANVLTF
CDR3nt: TGTGCCAGTAGTTCGAGTAGGGCCAACGTCCTGACTTTC
abundance: few
d_gene: .
j_gene: TRBJ2-6
len: 13
v_gene: TRBV19

CDR3aa: CASSVSPAGGYEQYF
CDR3nt: TGTGCCAGCAGTGTTTCCCCGGCGGGAGGGTACGAGCAGTACTTC
abundance: .
d_gene: TRBD2
j_gene: TRBJ2-7
len: 15
v_gene: TRBV11-2

CDR3aa: CAISGDRITDTQYF
CDR3nt: TGTGCCATCAGTGGGGACAGAATCACAGATACGCAGTATTTT
abundance: .
d_gene: TRBD1
j_gene: TRBJ2-3
len: 14
v_gene: TRBV10-3

CDR3aa: CASRGRSLATNEKLFF
CDR3nt: TGTGCCAGTAGAGGACGCTCGCTAGCAACTAATGAAAAACTGTTTTTT
abundance: once
d_gene: .
j_gene: TRBJ1-4
len: 16
v_gene: TRBV19

CDR3aa: CASSYDTGDTDTQYF
CDR3nt: TGTGCCAGCAGTTACGATACAGGGGACACAGATACGCAGTATTTT
abundance: .
d_gene: TRBD1
j_gene: TRBJ2-3
len: 15
v_gene: TRBV6-5

CDR3aa: CASWTEGQPQHF
CDR3nt: TGTGCCAGTTGGACCGAGGGTCAGCCCCAGCATTTT
abundance: .
d_gene: .
j_gene: TRBJ1-5
len: 12
v_gene: TRBV6-1

CDR3aa: CASSYRTGLPEAFF
CDR3nt: TGTGCCAGCAGTTACAGAACAGGGTTACCTGAAGCTTTCTTT
abundance: .
d_gene: .
j_gene: TRBJ1-1
len: 14
v_gene: TRBV6-5

CDR3aa: CASSQSWTGSNTGELFF
CDR3nt: TGCGCCAGCAGTCAATCCTGGACAGGGTCGAACACCGGGGAGCTGTTTTTT
abundance: .
d_gene: TRBD1
j_gene: TRBJ2-2
len: 17
v_gene: TRBV23-1

CDR3aa: CASSLARPNTEAFF
CDR3nt: TGTGCCAGCAGCTTAGCACGCCCGAACACTGAAGCTTTCTTT
abundance: .
d_gene: .
j_gene: TRBJ1-1
len: 14
v_gene: TRBV13